In this sample, the clone carrying this T cell receptor (beta chain) turned up many times. The antigen remains unidentified. The trim removed 6 bases at V and 0 bases at J, leaving 6 bases unmatched. Germline CDR1 SGHTA, CDR2 FQGNSA. There are 15 residues in the CDR3. A single record per CDR3 protein comes from TCRdb applying MiXCR to the reads. The data hold 100,000 to 150,000 distinct CDR3 sequences, with 20% to 30% observed a single time. This record belongs to a study of T cell repertoires in cytomegalovirus infection. The chain carries TRBV7-2 and TRBJ2-3; 7 bases are a match to TRBD2. The sequenced sample consisted of PBMCs, sequenced either directly or after in vitro stimulation (not recorded which). The TCR sequence derives from a human donor in good health (CMV status not recorded). Some clones in this sample may be carry-over from other donors' samples. CDR3 amino acids: CASSPGGTSTDTQYF. As DNA, the CDR3 is TGTGCCAGCAGTCCCGGGGGGACTAGCACAGATACGCAGTATTTT.